A single sample is the source of the 20 T cell receptor beta chains below, sequenced in a study of blood T cell repertoires in COVID-19 (TCRdb year 2020). The library was produced with the immunoSEQ multiplex PCR assay. TCRdb obtained this table from immuneACCESS and retained in-frame rearrangements with V and J assigned. These tables miss some clones; where compared with another copy, unresolved V genes account for less than half of the shortfall, and the remainder is unexplained. This sample holds about 150,000 clones; 84% were observed only once. Approximately 8.9% of the sample lies in the top ten. The sequencing sample was made of peripheral blood. These receptors were obtained from a young man with COVID-19, enrolled during active disease.

This clone was observed a few times. V usage is TRBV5-1 and J usage is TRBJ2-1, with TRBD2 matching over 10 bases. V was clipped by 0 bases and J by 1 base; unmatched bases: 13. The CDR3 is 20 amino acids. Germline values: CDR1 SGHRS, CDR2 YFSETQ. The DNA of the CDR3 is TGCGCCAGCAGCTTGGCCAGAATAGCGGGAGGCGCCAGGTCCTACAATGAGCAGTTCTTC. Translation: CASSLARIAGGARSYNEQFF.

The rearrangement joins TRBV7-9 to TRBJ2-3; 9 nucleotides line up with TRBD2. Germline values: CDR1 SEHNR, CDR2 FQNEAQ (reference sequence). The CDR3 sequence is 15 residues long. Trimming removed 5 bases from V and 6 bases from J; junction bases left unmatched: 9. CDR3 DNA sequence: TGTGCCAGCAGCGCCACGACTAGCGGCCAGGATACGCAGTATTTT. Protein sequence: CASSATTSGQDTQYF.

The genes are TRBV3-1 (or the pseudogene TRBV3-2) and TRBJ2-7; TRBD2 aligns across 9 bases. After removal of 4 bases from V and 6 bases from J, the junction contained 7 bases not matched to a gene. This CDR3 is 14 amino acids long. CDR1 is LGHDT and CDR2 is YNNKEL in the germline V gene (reference sequence). The CDR3 DNA reads as TGTGCCAGCAGCCCCCATGCGGGAGGGCGCGAGCAGTACTTC. It translates to CASSPHAGGREQYF.

The J gene is TRBJ1-1, the V gene TRBV6-5; 7 bases align to TRBD1. With 2 bases clipped from V and 5 bases from J, the junction kept 11 bases outside the gene matches. In germline, CDR1 is MNHEY, CDR2 SVGAGI. The CDR3 is made up of 16 amino acids. The CDR3 loop is CASSYTVRQGWTEAFF. CDR3 bases: TGTGCCAGCAGTTACACCGTACGACAGGGCTGGACTGAAGCTTTCTTT.

The gene calls are TRBV30 and TRBJ1-5, with D perhaps TRBD1 (5 bases). The CDR3 length is 12 residues. CDR1 is GTSNPN and CDR2 is SVGIG in the germline V gene (reference sequence). With 5 bases removed from V and 2 bases from J, the gap between germline ends came to 7 bases. The CDR3 nucleotides read TGTGCCTGGGGCAGGGGCAATCAGCCCCAGCATTTT. It translates to CAWGRGNQPQHF.

The CDR3 is CASSQPGQENYGYTF. CDR3 DNA: TGTGCCAGCAGCCAGCCCGGACAGGAGAACTATGGCTACACCTTC. The chain links TRBV3-1 (or the pseudogene TRBV3-2) to TRBJ1-2; TRBD1 matches at 7 bases. The V segment lost 3 bases and the J segment 2 bases; nucleotides outside the gene matches: 6. CDR3 length equals 15 residues. Per germline, CDR1 LGHDT and CDR2 YNNKEL (reference sequence).

The chain couples TRBV28 to TRBJ1-4, with 7 bases matching TRBD1. Losses at the gene ends were 5 bases for V and 7 bases for J; bases not matched to a gene: 7. The CDR3 consists of 14 residues. In germline, CDR1 is MDHEN, CDR2 SYDVKM. The CDR3 DNA is TGTGCCAGCAGTCTGACAGGGTCCTTTGAAAAACTGTTTTTT. Its translation is CASSLTGSFEKLFF.

This chain connects TRBV3-1 (or the pseudogene TRBV3-2) to TRBJ2-5, with D possibly being TRBD1 (5 bases). Germline CDR1 and CDR2: LGHDT and YNNKEL (reference sequence). V lost 5 bases and J lost 2, with 9 bases in between. There are 13 residues in the CDR3. CDR3 sequence reads: CASSADSQETQYF. The CDR3, as DNA: TGTGCCAGCAGCGCAGACAGTCAAGAGACCCAGTACTTC.

The rearrangement joins TRBV5-6 to TRBJ1-2; 9 bases line up with TRBD1. CDR1 is SGHDT, CDR2 YYEEEE, per germline. The CDR3 consists of 14 residues. Germline trimming cut 4 bases from V and 8 bases from J; bases unmatched to any gene: 9. Here the CDR3 DNA reads TGTGCCAGCAGCCGTTTGGACAGGGGAGAGGGCTACACCTTC. Amino acids: CASSRLDRGEGYTF. The full variable domain, with the rest looked up from reference TRBV5-6 and TRBJ1-2, is DAGVTQSPTHLIKTRGQQVTLRCSPKSGHDTVSWYQQALGQGPQFIFQYYEEEERQRGNFPDRFSGHQFPNYSSELNVNALLLGDSALYLCASSRLDRGEGYTFGSGTRLTVV.

The chain links TRBV11-2 to TRBJ1-2, with TRBD1 as a possible D gene (5 bases). This CDR3 spans 15 amino acids. V was cut by 5 bases and J by 0 bases, with 13 bases left in between. Germline CDR1 and CDR2: SGHAT and FQNNGV. The CDR3 protein is CASSPTGGANYGYTF. The CDR3, as DNA: TGTGCCAGCAGCCCAACCGGGGGGGCTAACTATGGCTACACCTTC.

The chain couples TRBV19 to TRBJ2-1; 9 bases are shared with TRBD2. Germline V gene data show CDR1 as LNHDA and CDR2 as SQIVND (reference sequence). The CDR3 runs to 15 residues. V shed 7 bases, J shed 10 bases, and the junction held 14 bases outside the gene matches. The CDR3 here is CASKVASGANLEQFF. CDR3 DNA sequence: TGTGCCAGTAAGGTGGCTAGCGGGGCCAATCTGGAGCAGTTCTTC.

The chain carries TRBV28 and TRBJ1-6, with 7 positions matching TRBD1. The germline gives CDR1 MDHEN, CDR2 SYDVKM. Unmatched junction bases numbered 17, after V lost 3 bases and J lost 9 bases. The CDR3 has 18 residues. The chain's CDR3 is CASSFRGPGGLIGSPLHF. The CDR3 bases are TGTGCCAGCAGTTTTAGGGGGCCAGGGGGGTTGATCGGTTCACCCCTCCACTTT.

The V call is TRBV7-2, the J call TRBJ2-5; no clear D gene. Trimming took 5 bases from V and 1 from J, leaving 2 bases between them. The germline V gene encodes CDR1 SGHTA and CDR2 FQGNSA. This CDR3 spans 11 amino acids. The CDR3 coding sequence is TGTGCCAGCAGCCTCCAAGAGACCCAGTACTTC. It codes for CASSLQETQYF.

This clone occurred once. The chain carries TRBV2 and TRBJ2-1; a possible D gene is TRBD2 (6 bases). Germline V gives CDR1 SNHLY, CDR2 FYNNEI. The V gene lost 4 bases and the J gene lost 6 bases, with 13 bases spanning the gap. CDR3 length: 14 residues. The DNA for the CDR3 is TGTGCCAGCAGTGCACGACTAGATCTCAATGAGCAGTTCTTC. Translated: CASSARLDLNEQFF.

The chain has TRBV7-9 and TRBJ2-7, with D perhaps matching TRBD1 (6 bases). CDR3 size: 15 residues. Germline CDR1 is SEHNR and CDR2 is FQNEAQ (reference sequence). V was trimmed by 1 base and J by 7 bases, leaving 17 bases between them. The CDR3 nucleotides read TGTGCCAGCAGCTTAGACGCCAGGGGCGGATGGGAGCAGTACTTC. Its translation: CASSLDARGGWEQYF.

J is TRBJ1-6 and V is TRBV9; the D gene is possibly TRBD1 (6 bases). The ends were cut back, 4 bases at V and 7 bases at J, with 15 bases in the middle. Germline loops: CDR1 SGDLS, CDR2 YYNGEE. The CDR3 is 15 residues long. The CDR3 reads CASSPSGTQNSPLHF. The DNA of the CDR3 is TGTGCCAGCAGCCCGTCGGGGACACAGAATTCACCCCTCCACTTT.

The chain carries TRBV19 and TRBJ2-3, with D perhaps TRBD1 (6 bases). Trimming pared 3 bases from V and 2 bases from J, leaving 18 bases between. From germline, CDR1 is LNHDA and CDR2 SQIVND (reference sequence). This CDR3 has 17 amino acids. The CDR3 is CASSIEGVAGVTDTQYF. CDR3 DNA sequence: TGTGCCAGTAGTATCGAAGGGGTGGCAGGGGTCACAGATACGCAGTATTTT.

The chain uses TRBV10-1 and TRBJ1-1, with D unclear. CDR3 length: 13 amino acids. Per the germline V gene, CDR1 is WNHNN and CDR2 is SYGVQD (reference sequence). Trimming shortened V by 6 bases and J by 5 bases, and 13 bases separated the two germline ends. The CDR3, as DNA: TGCGCCAGCAGGACATCTGTTAGGACTGAAGCTTTCTTT. Amino acids: CASRTSVRTEAFF.

CDR3 bases: TGTGCCAGCAGCTGGCTGACAGGGAACGAGCAGTACTTC. Translating it yields CASSWLTGNEQYF. The rearrangement joins TRBV7-9 to TRBJ2-7, with 7 bases matching TRBD1. The germline CDR1 and CDR2 sequences are SEHNR and FQNEAQ (reference sequence). This CDR3 comprises 13 residues. V shed 4 bases and J 5 bases; nucleotides not matched to a gene: 5.

V gene TRBV29-1 combines with J gene TRBJ2-7; 7 bases align to TRBD1. The V gene's germline CDR1 is SQVTM and CDR2 ANQGSEA. There are 14 residues in the CDR3. The J segment lost 2 bases and the V segment lost 1 base, leaving 5 bases of the junction unmatched. The CDR3 here is CSVEVQTGAYEQYF. Here the CDR3 DNA reads TGCAGCGTTGAAGTTCAAACAGGGGCCTACGAGCAGTACTTC.